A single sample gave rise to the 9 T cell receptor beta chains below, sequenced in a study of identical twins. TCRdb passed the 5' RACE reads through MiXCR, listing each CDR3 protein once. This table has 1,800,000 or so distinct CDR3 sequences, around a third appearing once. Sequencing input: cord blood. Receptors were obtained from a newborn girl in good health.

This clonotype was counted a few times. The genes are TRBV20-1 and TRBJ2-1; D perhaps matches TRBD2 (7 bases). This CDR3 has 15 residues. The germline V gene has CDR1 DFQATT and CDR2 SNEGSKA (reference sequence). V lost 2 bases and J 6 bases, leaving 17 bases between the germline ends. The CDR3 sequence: CSARCRWEGGNEQFF. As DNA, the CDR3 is TGCAGTGCTAGATGTAGGTGGGAGGGGGGCAATGAGCAGTTCTTC.

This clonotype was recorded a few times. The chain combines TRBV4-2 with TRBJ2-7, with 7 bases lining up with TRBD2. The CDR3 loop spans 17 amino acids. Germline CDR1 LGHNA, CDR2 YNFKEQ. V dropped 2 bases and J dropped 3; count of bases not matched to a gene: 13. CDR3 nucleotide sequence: TGTGCCAGCAGCCAAAGAATGATCAGGGCGGGGGACTACGAGCAGTACTTC. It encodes CASSQRMIRAGDYEQYF.

The CDR3 sequence is CASSLMGAAYNEQYF. In nucleotides, the CDR3 is TGTGCCAGCAGCTTGATGGGGGCGGCCTACAATGAGCAGTACTTC. The chain couples TRBV7-6 to TRBJ2-1, with a tentative D call TRBD1 (6 bases). The tail of the sequence fits TRBJ2-7 better, so the J call may be wrong. Looked up from germline, CDR1 is SGHVS and CDR2 is FNYEAQ. This CDR3 is built from 15 residues.

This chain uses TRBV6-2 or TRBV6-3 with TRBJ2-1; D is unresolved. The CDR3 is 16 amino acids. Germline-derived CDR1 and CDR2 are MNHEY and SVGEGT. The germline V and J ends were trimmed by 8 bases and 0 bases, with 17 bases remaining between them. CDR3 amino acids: CASGKTGRSSYNEQFF. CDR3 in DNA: TGTGCCAGCGGCAAGACTGGACGGAGCTCCTACAATGAGCAGTTCTTC.

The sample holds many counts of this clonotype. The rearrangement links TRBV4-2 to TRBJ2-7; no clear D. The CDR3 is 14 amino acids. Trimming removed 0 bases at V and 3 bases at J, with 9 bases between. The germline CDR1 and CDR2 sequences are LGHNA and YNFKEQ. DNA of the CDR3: TGTGCCAGCAGCCAAGAATTGGGTAGCTACGAGCAGTACTTC. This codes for CASSQELGSYEQYF.

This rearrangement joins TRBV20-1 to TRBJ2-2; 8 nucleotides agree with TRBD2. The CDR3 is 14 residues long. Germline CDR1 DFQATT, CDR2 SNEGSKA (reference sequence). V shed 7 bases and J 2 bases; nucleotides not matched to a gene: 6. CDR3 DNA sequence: TGCAGTGTAACGGGAGGGACCAACACCGGGGAGCTGTTTTTT. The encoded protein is CSVTGGTNTGELFF.

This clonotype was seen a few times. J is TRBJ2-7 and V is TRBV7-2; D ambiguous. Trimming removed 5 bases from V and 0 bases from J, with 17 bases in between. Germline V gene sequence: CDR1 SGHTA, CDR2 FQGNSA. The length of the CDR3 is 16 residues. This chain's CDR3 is CASSLSVITDSYEQYF. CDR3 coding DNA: TGTGCCAGCAGCCTTAGTGTCATAACTGACTCCTACGAGCAGTACTTC.

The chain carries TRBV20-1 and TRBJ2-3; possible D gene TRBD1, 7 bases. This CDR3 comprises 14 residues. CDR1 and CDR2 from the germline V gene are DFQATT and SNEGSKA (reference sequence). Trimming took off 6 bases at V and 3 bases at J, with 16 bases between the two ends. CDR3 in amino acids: CSAPEQGRTDTQYF. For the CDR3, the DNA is TGCAGTGCCCCGGAACAGGGGAGGACAGATACGCAGTATTTT.

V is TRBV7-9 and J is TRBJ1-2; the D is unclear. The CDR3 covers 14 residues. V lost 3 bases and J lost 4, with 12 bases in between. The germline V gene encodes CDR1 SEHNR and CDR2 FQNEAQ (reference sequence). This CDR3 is CASSFLLGLYGYTF. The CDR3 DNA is TGTGCCAGCAGCTTCCTCTTAGGCCTCTATGGCTACACCTTC.